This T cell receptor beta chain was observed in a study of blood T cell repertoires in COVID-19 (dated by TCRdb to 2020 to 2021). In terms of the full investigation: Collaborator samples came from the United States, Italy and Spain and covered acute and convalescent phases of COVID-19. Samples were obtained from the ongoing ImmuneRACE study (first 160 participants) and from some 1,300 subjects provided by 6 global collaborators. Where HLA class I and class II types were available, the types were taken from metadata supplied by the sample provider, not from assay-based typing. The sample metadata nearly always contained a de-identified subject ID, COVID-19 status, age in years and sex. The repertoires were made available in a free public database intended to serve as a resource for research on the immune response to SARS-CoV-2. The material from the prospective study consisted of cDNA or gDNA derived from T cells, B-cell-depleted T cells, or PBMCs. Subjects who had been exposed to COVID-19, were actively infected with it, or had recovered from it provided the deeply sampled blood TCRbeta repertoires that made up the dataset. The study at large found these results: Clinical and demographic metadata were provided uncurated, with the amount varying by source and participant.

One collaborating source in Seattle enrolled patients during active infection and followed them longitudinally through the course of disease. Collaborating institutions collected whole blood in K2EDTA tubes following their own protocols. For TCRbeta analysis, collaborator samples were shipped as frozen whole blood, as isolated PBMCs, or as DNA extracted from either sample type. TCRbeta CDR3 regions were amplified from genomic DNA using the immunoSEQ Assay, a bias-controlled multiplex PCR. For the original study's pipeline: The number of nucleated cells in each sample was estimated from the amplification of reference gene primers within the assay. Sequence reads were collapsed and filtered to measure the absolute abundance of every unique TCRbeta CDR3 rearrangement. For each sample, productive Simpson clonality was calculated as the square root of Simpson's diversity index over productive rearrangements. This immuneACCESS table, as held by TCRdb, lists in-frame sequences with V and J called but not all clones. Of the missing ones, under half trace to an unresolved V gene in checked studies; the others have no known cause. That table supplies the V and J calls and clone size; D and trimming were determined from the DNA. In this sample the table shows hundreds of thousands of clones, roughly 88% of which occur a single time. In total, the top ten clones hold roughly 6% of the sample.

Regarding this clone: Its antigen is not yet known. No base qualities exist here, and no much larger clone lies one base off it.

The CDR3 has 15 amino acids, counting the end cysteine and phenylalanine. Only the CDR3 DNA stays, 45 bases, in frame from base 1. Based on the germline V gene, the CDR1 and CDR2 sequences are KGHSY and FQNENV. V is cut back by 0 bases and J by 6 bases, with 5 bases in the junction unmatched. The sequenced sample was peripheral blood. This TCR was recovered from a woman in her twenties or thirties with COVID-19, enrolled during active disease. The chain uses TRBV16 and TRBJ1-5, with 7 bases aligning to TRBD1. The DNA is TGTGCCAGCAGCCAATCGGGACAGAGTGGTCAGCCCCAGCATTTT. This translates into CASSQSGQSGQPQHF.